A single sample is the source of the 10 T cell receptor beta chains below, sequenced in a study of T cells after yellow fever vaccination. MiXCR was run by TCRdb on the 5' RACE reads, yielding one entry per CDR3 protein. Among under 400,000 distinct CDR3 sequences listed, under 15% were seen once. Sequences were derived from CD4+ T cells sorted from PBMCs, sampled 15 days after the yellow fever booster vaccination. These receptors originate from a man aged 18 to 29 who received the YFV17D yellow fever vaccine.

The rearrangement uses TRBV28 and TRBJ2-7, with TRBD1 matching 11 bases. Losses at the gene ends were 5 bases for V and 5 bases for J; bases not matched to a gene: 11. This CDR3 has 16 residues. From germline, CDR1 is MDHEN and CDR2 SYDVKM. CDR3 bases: TGTGCCAGCAGTCCCCCCCCGGGACAGGGGGTAAACGAGCAGTACGTC. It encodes CASSPPPGQGVNEQYV.

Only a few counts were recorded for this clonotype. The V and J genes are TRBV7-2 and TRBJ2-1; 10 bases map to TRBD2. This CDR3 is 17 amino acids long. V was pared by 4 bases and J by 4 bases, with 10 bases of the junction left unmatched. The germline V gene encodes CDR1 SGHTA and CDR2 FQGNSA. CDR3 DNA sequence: TGTGCCAGCAGCTCCCCGAGGGGGACTAGCGCGTACAATGAGCAGTTCTTC. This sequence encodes CASSSPRGTSAYNEQFF.

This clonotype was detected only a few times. CDR3: CASSARQGRSNYGYTF. The CDR3 nucleotides read TGTGCCAGCAGTGCCCGACAGGGGCGATCTAACTATGGCTACACCTTC. The chain is built from TRBV6-1 and TRBJ1-2; 8 bases line up with TRBD1. V was pared by 4 bases and J by 0 bases, with 7 bases of the junction left unmatched. The CDR3 is 16 residues long. Per the germline V gene, CDR1 is MNHNS and CDR2 is SASEGT.

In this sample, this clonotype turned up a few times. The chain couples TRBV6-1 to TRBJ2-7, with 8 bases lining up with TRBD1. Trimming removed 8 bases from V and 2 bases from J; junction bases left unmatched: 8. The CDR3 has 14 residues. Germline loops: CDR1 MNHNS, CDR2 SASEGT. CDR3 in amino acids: CASLTTGATYEQYF. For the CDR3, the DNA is TGTGCCAGCTTGACGACAGGGGCTACCTACGAGCAGTACTTC.

The chain's CDR3 is CATSDSRLTDTQYF. The CDR3 DNA reads TGTGCCACCAGTGATTCTCGTCTCACAGATACGCAGTATTTT. This chain links TRBV24-1 with TRBJ2-3; D is ambiguous. Trimming left V 2 bases short and J 2 bases short, with 7 bases between. Germline values: CDR1 KGHDR, CDR2 SFDVKD. The CDR3 spans 14 residues.

The CDR3 DNA reads as TGCGCCAGCAGCTTGACAGGGGCGGACGGTGGAAACACCATATATTTT. Its translation: CASSLTGADGGNTIYF. The chain recombines TRBV5-1 with TRBJ1-3; 7 bases are shared with TRBD1. CDR3 length: 16 residues. CDR1 and CDR2 from the germline V gene are SGHRS and YFSETQ. V trimming: 1 base; J trimming: 3 bases; junction bases outside the gene matches: 7.

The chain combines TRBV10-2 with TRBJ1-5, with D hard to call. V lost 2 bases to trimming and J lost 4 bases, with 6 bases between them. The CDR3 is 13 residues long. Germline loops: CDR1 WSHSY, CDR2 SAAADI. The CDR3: CASSENTNQPQHF. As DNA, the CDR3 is TGCGCCAGCAGTGAGAACACAAATCAGCCCCAGCATTTT.

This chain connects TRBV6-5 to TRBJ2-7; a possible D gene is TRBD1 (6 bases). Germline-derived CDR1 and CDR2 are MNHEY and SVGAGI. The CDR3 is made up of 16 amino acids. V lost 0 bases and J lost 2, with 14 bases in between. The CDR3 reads CASSYSRQRTAYEQYF. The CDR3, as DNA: TGTGCCAGCAGTTACTCACGTCAGCGGACAGCCTACGAGCAGTACTTC.

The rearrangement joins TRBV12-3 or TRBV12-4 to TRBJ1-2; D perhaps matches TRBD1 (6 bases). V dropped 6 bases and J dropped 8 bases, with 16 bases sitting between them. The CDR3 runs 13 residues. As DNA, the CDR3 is TGTGCCAGCAGGGGGGGGGGCCACGCGGGCTACACCTTC. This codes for CASRGGGHAGYTF.

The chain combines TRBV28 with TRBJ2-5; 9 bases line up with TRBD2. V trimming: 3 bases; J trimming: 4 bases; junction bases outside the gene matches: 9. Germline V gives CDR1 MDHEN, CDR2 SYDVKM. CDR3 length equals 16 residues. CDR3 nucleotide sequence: TGTGCCAGCAGTTTCTGGGGCGGGGGGGCAGCAGAGACCCAGTACTTC. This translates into CASSFWGGGAAETQYF.